The 17 T cell receptor beta chains given below trace back to one sample, sequenced in a study of long-term antiretroviral therapy in people with HIV. Running of the v3.0 immunoSEQ assay took place at survey level. Assay used: immunoSEQ multiplex PCR; TCRdb lists only in-frame clones, some missing. The repertoire holds some 35,000 clones, with 82% as singletons. The sequencing used unsorted PBMCs, collected 0.6 years after starting antiretroviral therapy. These receptors were collected from a man in his late teens or twenties with HIV.

This chain links TRBV27 with TRBJ1-5; perhaps TRBD1 as D (6 bases). Trimming removed 5 bases from V and 10 bases from J, with 18 bases in between. This CDR3 has 14 amino acids. Germline CDR1 MNHEY, CDR2 SMNVEV (reference sequence). CDR3 coding DNA: TGTGCCAGCAGTCTCCGACAGGTATTACAACCCCAGCATTTT. Translated, it gives CASSLRQVLQPQHF.

The gene calls are TRBV7-8 and TRBJ2-1; D not resolved. The ends were cut back, 2 bases at V and 10 bases at J, with 9 bases in the middle. CDR1 SGHVS and CDR2 FQNEAQ come from the germline V gene. This CDR3 comprises 12 residues. The CDR3, as DNA: TGTGCCAGCAGCTTAAGGGCCAAGGAGCAGTTCTTC. Its protein is CASSLRAKEQFF.

CDR3 sequence reads: CASSPWTADSTDTQYF. The DNA for the CDR3 is TGTGCCAGCTCACCCTGGACCGCCGATAGCACAGATACGCAGTATTTT. The rearrangement links TRBV18 to TRBJ2-3, with D uncertain. Trimming removed 3 bases at V and 0 bases at J, with 13 bases between. The germline gives CDR1 KGHSH, CDR2 LQKENI. The CDR3 totals 16 residues.

The gene calls are TRBV7-9 and TRBJ2-2; D remains unclear. Trimming took off 5 bases at V and 3 bases at J, with 10 bases between the two ends. There are 14 residues in the CDR3. Per the germline V gene, CDR1 is SEHNR and CDR2 is FQNEAQ (reference sequence). In DNA form, the CDR3 reads TGTGCCAGCAGCCCGCTCGGCGACACCGGGGAGCTGTTTTTT. Its protein is CASSPLGDTGELFF.

The chain uses TRBV5-4 and TRBJ1-1; D remains unclear. Germline V gene data show CDR1 as SGHNT and CDR2 as YYREEE (reference sequence). The CDR3 is made up of 14 amino acids. Trimming cost V 9 bases and J 1 base, with 16 bases left between them. In DNA, the CDR3 is TGTGCCATCTTAGAGGCCGGCGGGAACACTGAAGCTTTCTTT. It specifies CAILEAGGNTEAFF.

The V gene is TRBV18, the J gene TRBJ2-4; 8 nucleotides align to TRBD2. CDR3 length equals 16 residues. J gave up 6 bases and V 3 bases, and 10 bases lay outside the gene matches. Germline V lookup: CDR1 KGHSH, CDR2 LQKENI. The DNA of the CDR3 is TGTGCCAGCTCACCTTTCCCGGGAGGGCACACAAACATTCAGTACTTC. It translates to CASSPFPGGHTNIQYF.

The chain uses TRBV28 and TRBJ1-1, with D unclear. Germline loops: CDR1 MDHEN, CDR2 SYDVKM. The CDR3 covers 11 residues. The V end lost 10 bases, the J end lost 5 bases, and 11 bases lay between the germline ends. This CDR3 reads CATQRGTEAFF. CDR3 DNA: TGTGCCACCCAACGAGGAACTGAAGCTTTCTTT.

V usage is TRBV6-1 and J usage is TRBJ2-2; D assignment may be TRBD1 or TRBD2 (6 bases each). Trimming removed 4 bases at V and 6 bases at J, with 12 bases between. The CDR3 extends over 14 amino acids. Germline V CDR1 and CDR2: MNHNS, SASEGT. The CDR3 DNA reads TGTGCCAGCAGTGTAGGGGGGTTCGCCGGGGAGCTGTTTTTT. Encoded protein: CASSVGGFAGELFF.

V usage is TRBV7-8 and J usage is TRBJ2-2; perhaps D is TRBD1 or TRBD2 (5 bases each). Looked up from germline, CDR1 is SGHVS and CDR2 is FQNEAQ. This CDR3 comprises 15 residues. Deletions cut 2 bases from V and 4 bases from J, with 11 bases between. DNA of the CDR3: TGTGCCAGCAGCTTACGGGGCAGGGTCACCGGGGAGCTGTTTTTT. Translation: CASSLRGRVTGELFF.

This chain links TRBV18 with TRBJ2-5; maybe TRBD2 (5 bases). The CDR3 runs to 16 residues. Trimming left V 1 base short and J 1 base short, with 13 bases between. Per germline, CDR1 KGHSH and CDR2 LQKENI. The CDR3 sequence: CASSPRESAIQETQYF. CDR3 sequence (DNA): TGTGCCAGCTCACCACGGGAGTCAGCCATCCAAGAGACCCAGTACTTC.

This chain connects TRBV27 to TRBJ2-3; TRBD1 is a possible D gene (6 bases). Germline lookup yields CDR1 MNHEY and CDR2 SMNVEV (reference sequence). This CDR3 comprises 15 residues. The ends were cut back, 4 bases at V and 7 bases at J, with 18 bases in the middle. CDR3 loop: CASSSWDLRDNTQYF. In nucleotides, the CDR3 is TGTGCCAGCAGTTCATGGGACCTTAGGGACAATACGCAGTATTTT.

V usage is TRBV7-9 and J usage is TRBJ1-1; D ambiguous. CDR1 SEHNR and CDR2 FQNEAQ come from the germline V gene (reference sequence). Between the trimmed V and J ends, which lost 5 bases and 1 base, there was a span of 5 bases. The CDR3 contains 12 residues. The CDR3 sequence: CASSQQNTEAFF. CDR3 bases: TGTGCCAGCAGCCAGCAGAACACTGAAGCTTTCTTT.

This chain connects TRBV27 to TRBJ2-5, with a possible D match to TRBD2 (5 bases). Germline CDR1 is MNHEY and CDR2 is SMNVEV (reference sequence). The V end was cut by 8 bases, the J end by 0 bases, with 10 bases between. The CDR3 has 13 amino acids. CDR3 region: CASGPGYQETQYF. CDR3 nucleotides: TGTGCCAGCGGCCCGGGGTACCAAGAGACCCAGTACTTC.

Only one count was recorded for this clone. The rearrangement links TRBV28 to TRBJ1-5; TRBD1 is a possible D gene (5 bases). The CDR3 covers 16 residues. Germline V CDR1 and CDR2: MDHEN, SYDVKM. Trimming removed 3 bases at V and 6 bases at J, with 18 bases between. The CDR3: CASSLISAPGRQPQHF. CDR3 sequence (DNA): TGTGCCAGCAGTTTGATCTCAGCCCCGGGACGTCAGCCCCAGCATTTT.

There are a few counts of this clone. The gene calls are TRBV5-6 and TRBJ1-2; tentatively, D is TRBD1 (5 bases). Germline loops: CDR1 SGHDT, CDR2 YYEEEE. The CDR3 covers 13 residues. V gave up 4 bases and J gave up 6 bases, with 13 bases separating them. Here the CDR3 reads CASSIHPGHGYTF. In nucleotides, the CDR3 is TGTGCCAGCAGCATACATCCGGGGCATGGCTACACCTTC.

This chain connects TRBV4-1 to TRBJ2-1; 8 nucleotides line up with TRBD2. Trimming cost V 4 bases and J 6 bases; bases outside gene matches: 8. Germline V gene lookup returns CDR1 MGHRA and CDR2 YSYEKL. The CDR3 runs 15 residues. CDR3 residues: CASSPGLGATNEQFF. DNA of the CDR3: TGCGCCAGCAGCCCGGGACTAGGGGCGACCAATGAGCAGTTCTTC.

J is TRBJ2-7 and V is TRBV28; perhaps D is TRBD1 or TRBD2 (7 bases each). V was pared by 6 bases and J by 5 bases, with 14 bases between. Germline loops: CDR1 MDHEN, CDR2 SYDVKM. This CDR3 spans 13 amino acids. The CDR3 DNA follows: TGTGCCAGCAGGCGACAGGGAGGGAACGAGCAGTACTTC. It translates to CASRRQGGNEQYF.